This record concerns one T cell receptor (beta chain) sequence. The antigen is unknown. This sample stems from a study of T cell responses to AZD1222 COVID-19 vaccine. Study summary: Second-dose schedules of about 4 or about 12 weeks were combined.

Between the trimmed V and J ends, which lost 5 bases and 5 bases, there was a span of 18 bases. Germline CDR1 reads MNHEY; CDR2 reads SVGAGI. This CDR3 is built from 15 residues. Study-wide findings and caveats: Repertoires were obtained solely post-peak T cell response. Unmutated regions of variants are reportedly targeted by nearly half of spike-specific TCRs.

Here immunoSEQ multiplex PCR was the method, and the copy in TCRdb shows in-frame clones only, minus some. The data show some 110,000 clones, about nine tenths seen once. The material sequenced was peripheral blood, taken on day 0 of AZD1222 vaccination. The sequence derives from an adult in good health. The genes are TRBV6-5 and TRBJ1-2; tentatively, D is TRBD1 (6 bases). CDR3 nucleotide sequence: TGTGCCAGCAGTCAGGGACGCAATCAGGGGTATGGCTACACCTTC. As protein: CASSQGRNQGYGYTF.